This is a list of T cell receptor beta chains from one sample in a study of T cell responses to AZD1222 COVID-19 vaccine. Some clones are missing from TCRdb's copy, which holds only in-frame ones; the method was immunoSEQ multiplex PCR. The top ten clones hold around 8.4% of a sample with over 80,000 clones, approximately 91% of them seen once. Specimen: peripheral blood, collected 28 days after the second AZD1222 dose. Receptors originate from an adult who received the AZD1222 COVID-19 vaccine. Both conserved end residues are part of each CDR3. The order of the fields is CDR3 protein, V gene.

CDR3: CASSLYPGQGYEQYF
V: TRBV27

CDR3: CASSVQGQKRLFF
V: TRBV19

CDR3: CASSYGQGGYGYTF
V: TRBV6-2/TRBV6-3

CDR3: CASGRGTYEQYF
V: TRBV5-1

CDR3: CASRPDTNPYGYTF
V: TRBV5-4

CDR3: CASSELITGANSGNTIYF
V: TRBV6-1

CDR3: CATEGGTEAFF
V: TRBV2

CDR3: CATSDSIGGLGANVLTF
V: TRBV24-1

CDR3: CASSPGTGPIGELFF
V: TRBV3-1/TRBV3-2

CDR3: CASSPYRDRGRRGETQYF
V: TRBV7-9

CDR3: CASSLEGYGSGANVLTF
V: TRBV5-5

CDR3: CAWSVGVNTGELFF
V: TRBV30

CDR3: CSVKGLGYNEQFF
V: TRBV29-1

CDR3: CASSLIGTEAFF
V: TRBV12-3/TRBV12-4

CDR3: CASTLVWGTGELFF
V: TRBV28

CDR3: CASSLGLAGRYEQYF
V: TRBV2

CDR3: CASSLSPRNEQYF
V: TRBV27

CDR3: CASSERVLGDTEAFF
V: TRBV7-9

CDR3: CASSPSTRLYEQYF
V: TRBV7-9

CDR3: CASSPLSGGGQFF
V: TRBV18

CDR3: CASSLWSLDRGPGELFF
V: TRBV28

CDR3: CASRREGETQYF
V: TRBV2

CDR3: CASSSQPGQEYSGANVLTF
V: TRBV7-2

CDR3: CASSLDGTSQETQYF
V: TRBV5-1

CDR3: CASSLATSGRDTQYF
V: TRBV7-9

CDR3: CASTKIPGAFTNSYNEQFF
V: TRBV7-8

CDR3: CASSLDQETQYF
V: TRBV5-1

CDR3: CASSQWSGIGGETQYF
V: TRBV23-1

CDR3: CASSERAQQFF
V: TRBV19

CDR3: CASSLAPLGREASEQYF
V: TRBV5-1

CDR3: CASSSGQVKGYTF
V: TRBV28

CDR3: CASSQDTSGRFLLSSYEQYF
V: TRBV4-1

CDR3: CASSLAELAGNEQFF
V: TRBV7-2

CDR3: CASSFPGYELYF
V: TRBV12-3/TRBV12-4

CDR3: CASSEGTRNTEAFF
V: TRBV2

CDR3: CASTLGPPTVSYEQYF
V: TRBV28